Listed below are T cell receptor beta chains from one sample, sequenced in a study of T cells after yellow fever vaccination. TCRdb reanalysed the 5' RACE reads using MiXCR and keeps one entry per CDR3 protein. The table lists some 390,000 distinct CDR3 sequences, 6.2% of them singletons. The sample here was PBMCs, taken 5 days after the yellow fever booster vaccination. The receptor source for this set is a man between 25 and 39 years old who received the YFV17D yellow fever vaccine. Both conserved end residues are part of each CDR3. A D gene is named only where the DNA matches it firmly. The size entry is marked missing in some rows and otherwise reads once, few, many or a size class.

TGCAGCGTTGGCCCCGATAGCAATCAGCCCCAGCATTTT	CSVGPDSNQPQHF	NA	TRBJ1-5	TRBV29-1	many
TGTGCCACCAGTGATTTTTCAGGAGGGGAGACCCAGTACTTC	CATSDFSGGETQYF	NA	TRBJ2-5	TRBV24-1	few
TGCAGTGCTAGAGTTCGGGGGGAGGGAAAATACGAGCAGTACTTC	CSARVRGEGKYEQYF	TRBD2	TRBJ2-7	TRBV20-1	many
TGCAGCGTTGAAGATGGGCAGGGTGACACCGAGCAGTACTTC	CSVEDGQGDTEQYF	NA	TRBJ2-7	TRBV29-1	many
TGTGCCAGCAGCCCCGGGACTAGCATCGCAGATACGCAGTATTTT	CASSPGTSIADTQYF	TRBD2	TRBJ2-3	TRBV5-8	few
TGTGCCAGCAGTTTACCGCCCACGGACAGGGGATTAGGTGAGCAGTTCTTC	CASSLPPTDRGLGEQFF	TRBD1	TRBJ2-1	TRBV12-3/TRBV12-4	many
TGCGCCAGCAGCCAAAGGGACGGGGGGGCCTACGAGCAGTACTTC	CASSQRDGGAYEQYF	TRBD2	TRBJ2-7	TRBV4-3	NA
TGCAGTGCAATTCACTCTCGGGGCAGTGGCGAGCAGTACTTC	CSAIHSRGSGEQYF	NA	TRBJ2-7	TRBV20-1	few
TGTGCCACCAGCAGAGGTCCGGGCACAGATACGCAGTATTTT	CATSRGPGTDTQYF	NA	TRBJ2-3	TRBV15	NA
TGCGCCAGCAGGGGGGCTAGCGGGATTCGGGAGACCCAGTACTTC	CASRGASGIRETQYF	TRBD2	TRBJ2-5	TRBV10-1	NA
TGTGCCAGCAGCATACCACTGGCAGGGGGTTATGGCTACACCTTC	CASSIPLAGGYGYTF	TRBD1	TRBJ1-2	TRBV7-9	few
TGCGCCAGCAGTTCCCTTGGTGGGGGGAGACGCGCCAGGGATACGCAGTATTTT	CASSSLGGGRRARDTQYF	NA	TRBJ2-3	TRBV4-3	few
TGTGCCAGCAGCCATGGGGGGGGGCTCCGCCCCAATGAGCAGTTCTTC	CASSHGGGLRPNEQFF	NA	TRBJ2-1	TRBV7-9	many
TGCGCCAGCAGCTTGGAACAGGGGGCGTTACAAAATTCACCCCTCCACTTT	CASSLEQGALQNSPLHF	TRBD1	TRBJ1-6	TRBV5-1	many
TGCAGTGCTAAAGGGGGGGGAGAACGCACAGATACGCAGTATTTT	CSAKGGGERTDTQYF	NA	TRBJ2-3	TRBV20-1	NA
TGCGCCAGCAGCCAAGATGGGGGACAGGGGCTGTCTAGCCCGCGAAAAAATGAGCAGTTCTTC	CASSQDGGQGLSSPRKNEQFF	TRBD1	TRBJ2-1	TRBV4-1	few
TGTGCCAGCAGCGCTGCACTAGCGGGAGGGAACAATGAGCAGTTCTTC	CASSAALAGGNNEQFF	TRBD2	TRBJ2-1	TRBV7-9	many
TGCGCCAGCAGCTCGGGAGGGCCAGGGGAGCAGTACTTC	CASSSGGPGEQYF	TRBD2	TRBJ2-7	TRBV5-1	NA
TGTGCCAGCAGCTCCGACCGAAACAGGGTTAGCGGGAGCCGCCCCTACGAGCAGTACTTC	CASSSDRNRVSGSRPYEQYF	TRBD2	TRBJ2-7	TRBV11-2	few
TGTGCCAGCAGCTTAGTTGTCTTCACAGATACGCAGTATTTT	CASSLVVFTDTQYF	NA	TRBJ2-3	TRBV7-2	few
TGTGCCAGCAGTTCAGGGGGCGAATCTAGACTAAATGAAAAACTGTTTTTT	CASSSGGESRLNEKLFF	TRBD1	TRBJ1-4	TRBV6-5	NA
TGTGCCAGCAGTCCCATAAGGGTTTCACCCCTCCACTTT	CASSPIRVSPLHF	NA	TRBJ1-6	TRBV28	few
TGTGCCAGCAGCCGCCAACGGGGGGGTGATGGCTACACCTTC	CASSRQRGGDGYTF	NA	TRBJ1-2	TRBV3-1	many
TGTGCCAGCGGTACCCCGCGGGACTCGGCAGAGACCCAGTACTTC	CASGTPRDSAETQYF	NA	TRBJ2-5	TRBV2	many
TGTGCCGTAACCAGGGCAGGGGACTCAGATACGCAGTATTTT	CAVTRAGDSDTQYF	NA	TRBJ2-3	TRBV12-3/TRBV12-4	many
TGCGCCAGCAGTCAATCGGAGCAGTGCTACGAGCAGTACTTC	CASSQSEQCYEQYF	NA	TRBJ2-7	TRBV23-1	few
TGTGCCAGCAGGACGCCGGGCCACTCGGAGCAGTACTTC	CASRTPGHSEQYF	NA	TRBJ2-7	TRBV12-3/TRBV12-4	many
TGTGCCAGCACGGGTTCGGCTAGCGGGATTCGGGAGCTGTTTTTT	CASTGSASGIRELFF	TRBD2	TRBJ2-2	TRBV6-1	NA
TGTGCCAGCAGTTTAGCTTTTTCTCAGCCCCAGCATTTT	CASSLAFSQPQHF	NA	TRBJ1-5	TRBV12-3/TRBV12-4	NA
TGTGCCAGCAGCCGGACAGAAAGCACCGGGGAACTGTTTTTT	CASSRTESTGELFF	NA	TRBJ2-2	TRBV7-7	few
TGTGCCAGCAGTACCGGGACACCCCCCTACGAGCAGTACTTC	CASSTGTPPYEQYF	NA	TRBJ2-7	TRBV6-2/TRBV6-3	few
TGCGCCAGCAGCCAAGTGACAGGGGCTGGAGAGACCCAGTACTTC	CASSQVTGAGETQYF	TRBD1	TRBJ2-5	TRBV4-3	few
TGTGCCATCAGTGAGCCCTCCGGGGTAGCGGGAGCGACTGAGCAGTTCTTC	CAISEPSGVAGATEQFF	TRBD2	TRBJ2-1	TRBV10-3	many
TGCACCAGCAGCCAAGATCCCCCCAGTCGGTGGGAGACCCAGTACTTC	CTSSQDPPSRWETQYF	NA	TRBJ2-5	TRBV1	few
TGTGCCAGCAGCGCCGGACTGGCTCTCGGGCAGTACTTC	CASSAGLALGQYF	NA	TRBJ2-7	TRBV11-2	few
TGCGCCAGCAGCTTGGCCTGGGGCCTCACAGATACGCAGTATTTT	CASSLAWGLTDTQYF	NA	TRBJ2-3	TRBV5-1	few
TGTGCCAGCAGCTTAGCTTGGGGGGTCCAAGAGACCCAGTACTTC	CASSLAWGVQETQYF	NA	TRBJ2-5	TRBV11-2	NA
TGCGCCAGCAGCAACGACAGGACGAACACTGAAGCTTTCTTT	CASSNDRTNTEAFF	NA	TRBJ1-1	TRBV5-1	NA
TGTGCCAGCAGCTTCTCGGCTAGCGGGAGGGCTCCCCATCCAGGGAATGAGCAGTTCTTC	CASSFSASGRAPHPGNEQFF	TRBD2	TRBJ2-1	TRBV5-4	NA
TGTGCCAGCAGCCGTACCCCAGGCTGGCAGGAGCAGTACTTC	CASSRTPGWQEQYF	NA	TRBJ2-7	TRBV7-2	many
TGTGCCAGCAGCCCCCGGGGACAGGGCTCCTTTGAGCAGTTCTTC	CASSPRGQGSFEQFF	TRBD1	TRBJ2-1	TRBV7-2	NA
TGTGCCAGCAGCTTAGACCCCGGGACTACCTACGAGCAGTACTTC	CASSLDPGTTYEQYF	TRBD2	TRBJ2-7	TRBV7-2	few
TGTGCCACCAGCAGAGAACCGGGCAGGGTCAACTACGAGCAGTACTTC	CATSREPGRVNYEQYF	NA	TRBJ2-7	TRBV15	NA
TGTGCCAGCAAGGGGACGAGGAACACCGGGGAGCTGTTTTTT	CASKGTRNTGELFF	NA	TRBJ2-2	TRBV6-2/TRBV6-3	NA
TGTGCCAGCAGTTTACATGGGGTGCGCAACTATGGCTACACCTTC	CASSLHGVRNYGYTF	NA	TRBJ1-2	TRBV27	few
TGCGCCAGCAGCTTACTAGCGGGAGATCTAGAGACCCAGTACTTC	CASSLLAGDLETQYF	TRBD2	TRBJ2-5	TRBV5-1	many
TGTGCCAGCAGCGGGGAAAAGCAGGACACTGAAGCTTTCTTT	CASSGEKQDTEAFF	NA	TRBJ1-1	TRBV21-1	few
TGTGCCAGCAGTGAGGGACAGTCCTCCTACAATGAGCAGTTCTTC	CASSEGQSSYNEQFF	TRBD1	TRBJ2-1	TRBV2	many
TGCGCCAGCAGCTTCCCCAAGGGCAGGGCTGGGATCTACAATGAGCAGTTCTTC	CASSFPKGRAGIYNEQFF	NA	TRBJ2-1	TRBV5-1	many
TGTGCCAGCAGATTTAGCGGGAGCTCCTACGAGCAGTACTTC	CASRFSGSSYEQYF	TRBD2	TRBJ2-7	TRBV12-3/TRBV12-4	NA
TGTGCCAGCAGCTTATTTTCGACTAGCGGGAGTTACGAGCAGTACTTC	CASSLFSTSGSYEQYF	TRBD2	TRBJ2-7	TRBV11-2	NA
TGTGCCAGCAGCTCTCCGGGACTAGATGAGCAGTTCTTC	CASSSPGLDEQFF	TRBD2	TRBJ2-1	TRBV7-9	NA
TGTGCCAGCAGCACCAAGGACAGGGTGAACACTGAAGCTTTCTTT	CASSTKDRVNTEAFF	TRBD1	TRBJ1-1	TRBV7-9	few
TGTGCCATCAGTGGTCTCCGGGGTGGCTACAATGAGCAGTTCTTC	CAISGLRGGYNEQFF	NA	TRBJ2-1	TRBV10-3	few
TGTGCCAGCAGCTTAGGGGCAGGGAGCGGCTACACCTTC	CASSLGAGSGYTF	NA	TRBJ1-2	TRBV7-2	many